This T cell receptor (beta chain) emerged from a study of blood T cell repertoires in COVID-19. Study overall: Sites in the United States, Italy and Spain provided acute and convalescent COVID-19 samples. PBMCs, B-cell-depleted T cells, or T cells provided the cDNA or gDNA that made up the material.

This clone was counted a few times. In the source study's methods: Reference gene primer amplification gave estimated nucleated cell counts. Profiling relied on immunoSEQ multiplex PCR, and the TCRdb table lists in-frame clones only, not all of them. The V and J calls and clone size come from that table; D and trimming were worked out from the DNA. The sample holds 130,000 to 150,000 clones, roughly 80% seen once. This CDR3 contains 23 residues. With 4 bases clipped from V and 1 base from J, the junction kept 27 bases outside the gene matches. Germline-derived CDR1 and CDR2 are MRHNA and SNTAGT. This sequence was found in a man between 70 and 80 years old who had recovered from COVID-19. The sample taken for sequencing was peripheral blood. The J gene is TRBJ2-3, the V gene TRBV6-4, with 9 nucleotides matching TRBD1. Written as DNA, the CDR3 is TGTGCCAGCAGTGCCTCGAGGGGACAGGGCTCTCCGCTCTCCCTTTTACGCACAGATACGCAGTATTTT. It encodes CASSASRGQGSPLSLLRTDTQYF.